The TCR beta chain under discussion was sequenced for a study of blood T cells in healthy people across ages. Primers used in a second PCR of about 6 to 11 cycles were a sample-barcoded 5' primer and a J-beta primer mix. One entry per CDR3 protein results from TCRdb running MiXCR on the 5' RACE reads. Of more than 650,000 distinct CDR3 sequences in the sample, about 24% are singletons; the top ten hold 20% to 25%. A note on this clonotype: A much larger clone sits a single nucleotide away, making a read error possible.

The CDR3 totals 13 residues. The germline CDR1 and CDR2 sequences are DFQATT and SNEGSKA (reference sequence). Between the trimmed V and J ends, which lost 5 bases and 2 bases, there was a span of 13 bases. Sample: blood. This chain connects TRBV20-1 to TRBJ2-7; D call uncertain. The receptor was isolated from an older man in good health. CDR3 sequence reads: CSAAARITYEQYF. CDR3 DNA sequence: TGCAGTGCTGCCGCACGGATTACCTACGAGCAGTACTTC.